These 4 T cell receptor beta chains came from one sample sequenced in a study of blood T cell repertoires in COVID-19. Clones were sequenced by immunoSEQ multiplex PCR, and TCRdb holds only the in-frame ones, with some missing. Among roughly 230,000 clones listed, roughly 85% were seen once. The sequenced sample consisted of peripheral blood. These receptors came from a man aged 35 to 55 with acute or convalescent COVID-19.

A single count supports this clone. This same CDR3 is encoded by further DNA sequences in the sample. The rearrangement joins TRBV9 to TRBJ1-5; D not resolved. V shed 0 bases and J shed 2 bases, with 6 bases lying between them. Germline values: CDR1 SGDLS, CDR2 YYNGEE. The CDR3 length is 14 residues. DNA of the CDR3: TGTGCCAGCAGCGTAGACGGAGGCAATCAGCCCCAGCATTTT. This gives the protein CASSVDGGNQPQHF. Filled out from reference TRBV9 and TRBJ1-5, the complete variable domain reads DSGVTQTPKHLITATGQRVTLRCSPRSGDLSVYWYQQSLDQGLQFLIQYYNGEERAKGNILERFSAQQFPDLHSELNLSSLELGDSALYFCASSVDGGNQPQHFGDGTRLSIL.

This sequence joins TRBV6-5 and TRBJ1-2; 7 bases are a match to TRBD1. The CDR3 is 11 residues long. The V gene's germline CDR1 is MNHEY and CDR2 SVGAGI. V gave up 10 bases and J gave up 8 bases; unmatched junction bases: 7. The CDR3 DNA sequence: TGTGCCACCGGGACAGCCTGGGGCTACACCTTC. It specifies CATGTAWGYTF.

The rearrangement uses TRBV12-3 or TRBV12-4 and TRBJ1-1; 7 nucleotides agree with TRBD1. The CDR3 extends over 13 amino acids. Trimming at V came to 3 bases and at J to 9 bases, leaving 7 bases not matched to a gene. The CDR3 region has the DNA TGTGCCAGCAGTTTCCAAGGGGGCCTCAAAGCTTTCTTT. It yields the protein CASSFQGGLKAFF.

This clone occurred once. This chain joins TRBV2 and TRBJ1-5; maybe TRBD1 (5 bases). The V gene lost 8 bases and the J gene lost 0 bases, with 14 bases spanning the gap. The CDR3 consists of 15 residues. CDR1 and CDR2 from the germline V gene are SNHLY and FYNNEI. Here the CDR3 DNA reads TGTGCCAGCCGACAGACAGCTCTTAGCAATCAGCCCCAGCATTTT. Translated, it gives CASRQTALSNQPQHF.